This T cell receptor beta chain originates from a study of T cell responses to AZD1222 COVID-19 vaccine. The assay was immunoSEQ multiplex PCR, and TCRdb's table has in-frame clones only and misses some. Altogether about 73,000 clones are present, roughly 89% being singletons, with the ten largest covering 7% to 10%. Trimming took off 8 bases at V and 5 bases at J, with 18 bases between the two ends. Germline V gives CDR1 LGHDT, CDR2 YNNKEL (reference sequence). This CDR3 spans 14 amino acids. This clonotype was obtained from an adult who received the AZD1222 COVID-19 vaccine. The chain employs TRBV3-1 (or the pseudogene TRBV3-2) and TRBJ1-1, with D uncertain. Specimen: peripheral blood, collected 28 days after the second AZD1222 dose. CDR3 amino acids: CASSLGSLGTEAFF. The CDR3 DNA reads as TGTGCCAGCTCTCTGGGCTCCCTGGGGACTGAAGCTTTCTTT.